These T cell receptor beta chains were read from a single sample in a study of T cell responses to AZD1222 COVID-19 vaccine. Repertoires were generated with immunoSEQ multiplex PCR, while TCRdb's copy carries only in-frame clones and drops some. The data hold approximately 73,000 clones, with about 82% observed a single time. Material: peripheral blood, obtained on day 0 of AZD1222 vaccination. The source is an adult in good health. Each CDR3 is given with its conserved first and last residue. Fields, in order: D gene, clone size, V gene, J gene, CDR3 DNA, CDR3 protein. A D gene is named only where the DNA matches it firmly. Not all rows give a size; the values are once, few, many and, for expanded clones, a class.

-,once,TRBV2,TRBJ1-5,TGTGCCAGCAGTGCCGGGCTCCATCAGCCCCAGCATTTT,CASSAGLHQPQHF
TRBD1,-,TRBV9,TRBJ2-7,TGTGCCAGCAGTATTCAAGGGGACAGCTACGAGCAGTACTTC,CASSIQGDSYEQYF
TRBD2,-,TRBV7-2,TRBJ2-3,TGTGCCAGCAGCTTAGTGGGGCTAGCGGCCACAGATACGCAGTATTTT,CASSLVGLAATDTQYF
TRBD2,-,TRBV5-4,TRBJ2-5,TGTGCCAGCAGCTTGGGGACTAGCGGGGGGTACCAAGAGACCCAGTACTTC,CASSLGTSGGYQETQYF
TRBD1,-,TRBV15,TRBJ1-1,TGTGCCACCAGCGTAAACAGGGGTGGCACTGAAGCTTTCTTT,CATSVNRGGTEAFF
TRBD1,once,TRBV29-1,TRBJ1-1,TGCAGCGCCCGACAGGGAGGGAACACTGAAGCTTTCTTT,CSARQGGNTEAFF
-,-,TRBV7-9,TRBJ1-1,TGTGCCAGCAGCTCCCCTACGGGACAGAACACTGAAGCTTTCTTT,CASSSPTGQNTEAFF
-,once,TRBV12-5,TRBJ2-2,TGTGCTAGTGGTTTGGTACGAGGCGGCCCCACCGGAACCGGGGAGCTGTTTTTT,CASGLVRGGPTGTGELFF
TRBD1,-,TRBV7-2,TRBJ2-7,TGTGCCAGCAGCTTTTCCGGGACAGGGTTCTACGAGCAGTACTTC,CASSFSGTGFYEQYF
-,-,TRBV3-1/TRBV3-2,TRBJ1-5,TGTGCCAGCAGCCAAGGGGGCAATCAGCCCCAGCATTTT,CASSQGGNQPQHF
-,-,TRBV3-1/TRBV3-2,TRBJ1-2,TGTGCCAGCAGCCAAGATCTGTCGGGGGTCGGCTATGGCTACACCTTC,CASSQDLSGVGYGYTF
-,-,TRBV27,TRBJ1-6,TGTGCCAGCACGCCGGGATTGGGGAATTCACCCCTCCACTTT,CASTPGLGNSPLHF
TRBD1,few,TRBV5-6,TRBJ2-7,TGTGCCAGCAGTCTGCTTAGGGACAGGGCGCACTTC,CASSLLRDRAHF
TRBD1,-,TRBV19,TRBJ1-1,TGTGCCAGTAGCACAGGGGCGGGCACTGAAGCTTTCTTT,CASSTGAGTEAFF
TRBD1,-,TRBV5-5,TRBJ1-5,TGTGCCAGTAGACTAGGGGGCAGTCTAGGTCAGCCCCAGCATTTT,CASRLGGSLGQPQHF
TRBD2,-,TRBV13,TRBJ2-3,TGTGCCAGCAGCGACTCCGGGACTAGCCCCTTAGATACGCAGTATTTT,CASSDSGTSPLDTQYF
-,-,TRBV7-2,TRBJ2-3,TGTGCCAGCAGCTTGGGACGTCAACGGACGCAGTATTTT,CASSLGRQRTQYF
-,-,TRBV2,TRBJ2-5,TGTGCCAGCTTACCCCTTCGGGGAGAGACCCAGTACTTC,CASLPLRGETQYF
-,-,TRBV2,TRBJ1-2,TGTGCCAGCAGGAACCGGGGCGGCTACACCTTC,CASRNRGGYTF
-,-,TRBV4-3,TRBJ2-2,TGCGCCAGCAGCGAAGGGACGACGAACACCGGGGAGCTGTTTTTT,CASSEGTTNTGELFF
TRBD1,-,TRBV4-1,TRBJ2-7,TGCGCCAGCAGCCAAGGGACAGGGGTTGGCTACGAGCAGTACTTC,CASSQGTGVGYEQYF
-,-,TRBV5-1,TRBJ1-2,TGCGCCAGCAGCTTGGCCTTTTATGGGAAAGACTATGGCTACACCTTC,CASSLAFYGKDYGYTF
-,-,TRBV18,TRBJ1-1,TGTGCCAGCTCCCCTTACCGGGACAAAAACACTGAAGCTTTCTTT,CASSPYRDKNTEAFF
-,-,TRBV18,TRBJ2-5,TGTGCCAGCTCACGGGGATACCAAGAGACCCAGTACTTC,CASSRGYQETQYF
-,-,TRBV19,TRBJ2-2,TGTGCCAGTAGTAATCATCGGAGGGGATCACGCACCGGGGAGCTGTTTTTT,CASSNHRRGSRTGELFF
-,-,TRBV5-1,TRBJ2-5,TGCGCCAGCAGTGAAAGCAGCGCCTCAGAGACCCAGTACTTC,CASSESSASETQYF
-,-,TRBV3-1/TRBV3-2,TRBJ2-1,TGTGCCAGCAGCCAAGCGACGGGAACACCCTCCCCCTACAATGAGCAGTTCTTC,CASSQATGTPSPYNEQFF
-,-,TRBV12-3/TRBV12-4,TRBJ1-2,TGTGCCAGCAGTTTAGCGGGGGCCCACCCCCTCTTC,CASSLAGAHPLF
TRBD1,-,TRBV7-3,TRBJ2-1,TGTGCCAGCAGCTTAAGGGGACAGGGAAACAATGAGCAGTTCTTC,CASSLRGQGNNEQFF
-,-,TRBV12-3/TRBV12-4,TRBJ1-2,TGTGCCAGCAGTCCCAGGATGGGCTATGGCTACACCTTC,CASSPRMGYGYTF
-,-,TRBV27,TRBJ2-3,TGTGCCAGCAGTTTACGAGGCGGGGCCCCAGATACGCAGTATTTT,CASSLRGGAPDTQYF
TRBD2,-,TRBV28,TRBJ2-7,TGTGCCAGCAAGGGCGGACTAGCGGCCTCCTACGAGCAGTACTTC,CASKGGLAASYEQYF
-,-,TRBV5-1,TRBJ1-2,TGCGCCAGCAGCTCCGAGGGGGGGAGCGGCTACACCTTC,CASSSEGGSGYTF
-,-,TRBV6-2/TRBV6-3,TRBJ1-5,TGTGCCAGCAGTTTGGGATATCAGCCCCAGCATTTT,CASSLGYQPQHF
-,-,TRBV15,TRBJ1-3,TGTGCCACCAGCAGAGGGACAGTCTCTGGAAACACCATATATTTT,CATSRGTVSGNTIYF
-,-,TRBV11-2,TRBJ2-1,TGTGCCAGCAGCTTCCACCGAGGAGGCGGGGGCGCCTCCATTGAGCAGTTCTTC,CASSFHRGGGGASIEQFF
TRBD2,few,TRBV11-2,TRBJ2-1,TGTGCCAGCAGCTTAGAGGTGCTAGCGGGATTCAATGAGCAGTTCTTC,CASSLEVLAGFNEQFF
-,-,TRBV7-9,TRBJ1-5,TGTGCCAGCAGCATAAATACCGACCACGACAATCAGCCCCAGCATTTT,CASSINTDHDNQPQHF
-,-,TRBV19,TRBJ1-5,TGTGCCAGTAGTACCTACGTAACCGAGGGAAATCAGCCCCAGCATTTT,CASSTYVTEGNQPQHF
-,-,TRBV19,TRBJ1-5,TGTGCCAGTAGAACCACAGGGAGCAATCAGCCCCAGCATTTT,CASRTTGSNQPQHF
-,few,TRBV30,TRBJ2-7,TGTGCCTGGTCAATCGGGACTCGTAACCACGAGCAGTACTTC,CAWSIGTRNHEQYF
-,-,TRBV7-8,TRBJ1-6,TGTGCCAGCAGCCAACCCCAGGACAGAAGCTCCTATAATTCACCCCTCCACTTT,CASSQPQDRSSYNSPLHF
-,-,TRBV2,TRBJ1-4,TGTGCCAGCACTTTACAGGGATTGACTAATGAAAAACTGTTTTTT,CASTLQGLTNEKLFF
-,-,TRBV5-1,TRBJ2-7,TGCGCCAGCAGCTTGGGACAGGTGCTGGACGAGCAGTACTTC,CASSLGQVLDEQYF
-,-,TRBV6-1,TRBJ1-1,TGTGCCAGCAGTGAAGGTCGAACGAACACTGAAGCTTTCTTT,CASSEGRTNTEAFF
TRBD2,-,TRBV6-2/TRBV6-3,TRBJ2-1,TGTGCCAGCAGTTACGGGGGACTAGCGGGAGTGAACTACAATGAGCAGTTCTTC,CASSYGGLAGVNYNEQFF
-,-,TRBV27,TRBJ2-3,TGTGCCAGCAGTTTATCGTGGGAGGCCACAGATACGCAGTATTTT,CASSLSWEATDTQYF
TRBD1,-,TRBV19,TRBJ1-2,TGTGCCTGCACCGGGACAGGGAGAGGAGATGGCTACACCTTC,CACTGTGRGDGYTF
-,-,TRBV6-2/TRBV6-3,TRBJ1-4,TGTGCCAGCAGTTACTCGAGGCAAGAGGATGAAAAACTGTTTTTT,CASSYSRQEDEKLFF